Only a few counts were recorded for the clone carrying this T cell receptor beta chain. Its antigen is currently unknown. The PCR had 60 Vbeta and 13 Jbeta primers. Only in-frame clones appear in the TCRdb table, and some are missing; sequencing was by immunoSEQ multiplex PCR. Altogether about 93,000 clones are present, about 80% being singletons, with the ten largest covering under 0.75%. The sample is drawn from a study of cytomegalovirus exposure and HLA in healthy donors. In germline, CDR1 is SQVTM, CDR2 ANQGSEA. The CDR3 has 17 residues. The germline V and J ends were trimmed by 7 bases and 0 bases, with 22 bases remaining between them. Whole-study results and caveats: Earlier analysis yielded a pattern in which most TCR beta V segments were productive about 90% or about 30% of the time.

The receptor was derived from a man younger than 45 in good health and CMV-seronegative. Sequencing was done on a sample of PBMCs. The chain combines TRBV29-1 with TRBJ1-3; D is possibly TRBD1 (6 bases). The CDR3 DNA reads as TGCAGCGCCGCTATTACGGGACACATGTACTCTGGAAACACCATATATTTT. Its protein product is CSAAITGHMYSGNTIYF. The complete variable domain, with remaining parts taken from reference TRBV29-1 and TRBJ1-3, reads SAVISQKPSRDICQRGTSLTIQCQVDSQVTMMFWYRQQPGQSLTLIATANQGSEATYESGFVIDKFPISRPNLTFSTLTVSNMSPEDSSIYLCSAAITGHMYSGNTIYFGEGSWLTVV.